The 5 T cell receptor beta chains below were found in one sample sequenced in a study of regulatory T cells in long-lasting Graves disease. As to time point: persistent/refractory GD, antithyroid drugs over 5 years with positive TRAb. RNA isolated from PBMCs was used to make the TCR library. Building of the TCR beta libraries involved iRepertoire HTBI primers and Arm-PCR of CDR3 regions. TCRdb ran MiXCR on the multiplex PCR reads and lists one entry per CDR3 protein. The sample carries approximately 500,000 distinct CDR3 sequences, 20% to 25% recorded once. The starting material was peripheral blood mononuclear cells (PBMCs), obtained when the disease was refractory, from a patient treated with antithyroid drugs. The source is a female donor with Graves disease.

This clonotype was counted ten times or more. V usage is TRBV7-2 and J usage is TRBJ1-1; D remains ambiguous. Germline CDR1 SGHTA, CDR2 FQGNSA. The CDR3 loop spans 13 amino acids. Deletions cut 2 bases from V and 1 base from J, with 5 bases between. Here the CDR3 reads CASSLNKNTEAFF. Here the CDR3 DNA reads TGTGCCAGCAGCTTAAACAAGAACACTGAAGCTTTCTTT.

The chain combines TRBV11-2 with TRBJ1-1, with 8 positions matching TRBD1. Germline V gene data show CDR1 as SGHAT and CDR2 as FQNNGV. The V and J ends lost 5 bases and 8 bases, in that order; junction bases with no gene match: 4. The CDR3 spans 12 residues. In DNA form, the CDR3 reads TGTGCCAGCAGCATGACAGGGGAGGAAGCTTTCTTT. This translates into CASSMTGEEAFF.

This clonotype was seen a few times. The V call is TRBV7-2, the J call TRBJ2-6; 7 bases line up with TRBD2. Germline V gene sequence: CDR1 SGHTA, CDR2 FQGNSA. J was trimmed by 1 base and V by 1 base; bases with no gene match: 4. The CDR3 length is 17 residues. The CDR3 sequence: CASSLVSGISGANVLTF. CDR3 sequence (DNA): TGTGCCAGCAGCTTAGTAAGCGGGATATCTGGGGCCAACGTCCTGACTTTC.

The chain uses TRBV7-9 and TRBJ2-6, with a weak D call TRBD1 (6 bases). The CDR3 has 14 residues. Germline-derived CDR1 and CDR2 are SEHNR and FQNEAQ (reference sequence). The CDR3 spells CVIRRGSTANVLTF. CDR3 DNA: TGTGTAATCCGCAGGGGTAGTACGGCCAACGTCCTGACTTTC.

The V call is TRBV19, the J call TRBJ1-1, with D perhaps TRBD1 (5 bases). The CDR3 consists of 15 residues. V gave up 0 bases and J gave up 1 base, with 9 bases separating them. CDR1 is LNHDA and CDR2 is SQIVND in the germline V gene (reference sequence). The CDR3 reads CASSIEVTANTEAFF. CDR3 sequence (DNA): TGTGCCAGTAGTATAGAAGTGACAGCGAACACTGAAGCTTTCTTT.